This TCR beta chain was sequenced in a study of blood T cell repertoires in COVID-19. The germline V gene encodes CDR1 SGHRS and CDR2 YFSETQ. This CDR3 has 15 amino acids. V was cut by 5 bases and J by 2 bases, with 16 bases left in between. Method: immunoSEQ multiplex PCR; TCRdb's copy keeps in-frame clones and lacks some. This table holds roughly 330,000 clones, roughly nine tenths found once. The sample consisted of peripheral blood. V gene TRBV5-1 combines with J gene TRBJ1-2; D possibly corresponds to TRBD1 (5 bases). The TCR was taken from a man between 18 and 29 years old who had recovered from COVID-19. CDR3 residues: CASSYSGTDNYGYTF. CDR3 coding DNA: TGCGCCAGCAGTTATTCCGGGACTGACAACTATGGCTACACCTTC.